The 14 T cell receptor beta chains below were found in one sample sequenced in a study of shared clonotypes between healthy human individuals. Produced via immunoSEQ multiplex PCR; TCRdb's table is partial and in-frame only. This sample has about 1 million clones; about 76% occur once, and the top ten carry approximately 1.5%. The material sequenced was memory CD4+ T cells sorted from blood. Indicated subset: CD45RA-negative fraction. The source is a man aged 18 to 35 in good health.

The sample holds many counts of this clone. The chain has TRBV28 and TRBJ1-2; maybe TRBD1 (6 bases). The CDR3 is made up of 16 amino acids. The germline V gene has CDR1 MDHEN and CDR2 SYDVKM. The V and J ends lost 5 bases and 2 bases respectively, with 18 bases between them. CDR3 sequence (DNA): TGTGCCAGCAGTCTCCCGATCCCGGGACACAACTATGGCTACACCTTC. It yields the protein CASSLPIPGHNYGYTF.

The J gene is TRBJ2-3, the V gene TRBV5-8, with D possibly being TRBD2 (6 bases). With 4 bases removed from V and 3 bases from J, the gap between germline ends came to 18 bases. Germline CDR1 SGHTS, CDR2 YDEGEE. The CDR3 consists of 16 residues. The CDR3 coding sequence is TGTGCCAGCAGCAAAGGACGGCAGGGAGGTACAGATACGCAGTATTTT. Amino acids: CASSKGRQGGTDTQYF.

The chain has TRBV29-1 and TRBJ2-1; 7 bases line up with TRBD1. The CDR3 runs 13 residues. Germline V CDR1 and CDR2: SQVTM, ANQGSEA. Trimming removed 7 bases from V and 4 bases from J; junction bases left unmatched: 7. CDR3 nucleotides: TGCAGCGCAGAGGGACAGAAATACAATGAGCAGTTCTTC. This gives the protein CSAEGQKYNEQFF.

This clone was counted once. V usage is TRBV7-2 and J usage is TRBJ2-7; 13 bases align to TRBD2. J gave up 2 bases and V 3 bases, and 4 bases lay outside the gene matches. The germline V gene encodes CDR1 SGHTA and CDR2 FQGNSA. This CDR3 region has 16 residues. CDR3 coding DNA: TGTGCCAGCAGCTTCGGACTAGCGGGGGATCCCTACGAGCAGTACTTC. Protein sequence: CASSFGLAGDPYEQYF.

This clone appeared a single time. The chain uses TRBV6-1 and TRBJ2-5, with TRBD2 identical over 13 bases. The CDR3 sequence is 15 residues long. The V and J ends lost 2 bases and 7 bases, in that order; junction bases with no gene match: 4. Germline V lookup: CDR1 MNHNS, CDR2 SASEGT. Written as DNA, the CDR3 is TGTGCCAGCAGTGAAACTTGGACTAGCGGGGGGACCCAGTACTTC. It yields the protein CASSETWTSGGTQYF.

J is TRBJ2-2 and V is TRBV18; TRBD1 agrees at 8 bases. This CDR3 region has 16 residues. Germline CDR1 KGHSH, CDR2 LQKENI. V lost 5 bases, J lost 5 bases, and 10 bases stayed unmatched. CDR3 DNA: TGTGCCAGCTCAACGGGACAGGCGAGGTCTACCGGGGAGCTGTTTTTT. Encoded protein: CASSTGQARSTGELFF.

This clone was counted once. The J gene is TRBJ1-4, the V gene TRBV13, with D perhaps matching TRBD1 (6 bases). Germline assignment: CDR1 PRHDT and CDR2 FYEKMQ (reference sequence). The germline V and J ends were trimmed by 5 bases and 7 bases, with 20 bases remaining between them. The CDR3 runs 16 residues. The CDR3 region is CASSRAGGQRSEKLFF. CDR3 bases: TGTGCCAGCAGCCGAGCTGGGGGGCAGAGGAGTGAAAAACTGTTTTTT. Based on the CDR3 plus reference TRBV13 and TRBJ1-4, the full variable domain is AAGVIQSPRHLIKEKRETATLKCYPIPRHDTVYWYQQGPGQDPQFLISFYEKMQSDKGSIPDRFSAQQFSDYHSELNMSSLELGDSALYFCASSRAGGQRSEKLFFGSGTQLSVL.

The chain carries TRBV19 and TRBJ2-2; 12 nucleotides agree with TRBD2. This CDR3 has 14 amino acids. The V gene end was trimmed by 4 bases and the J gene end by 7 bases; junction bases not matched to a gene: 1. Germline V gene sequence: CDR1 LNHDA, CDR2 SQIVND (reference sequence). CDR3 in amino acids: CASSRGLAGGELFF. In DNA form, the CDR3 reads TGTGCCAGTAGTAGGGGACTAGCGGGCGGGGAGCTGTTTTTT.

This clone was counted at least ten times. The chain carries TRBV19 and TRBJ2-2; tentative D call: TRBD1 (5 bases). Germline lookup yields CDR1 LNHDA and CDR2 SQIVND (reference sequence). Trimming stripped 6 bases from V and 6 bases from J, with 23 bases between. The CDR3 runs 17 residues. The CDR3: CASRGKIQATVPGELFF. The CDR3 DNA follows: TGTGCCAGTAGGGGAAAAATACAGGCTACGGTTCCCGGGGAGCTGTTTTTT.

Here the CDR3 reads CASSLAASGYYNEQFF. DNA for the CDR3: TGTGCCAGCAGCTTAGCTGCTAGCGGGTATTACAATGAGCAGTTCTTC. V gene TRBV7-2 combines with J gene TRBJ2-1; 8 positions match TRBD2. Germline-derived CDR1 and CDR2 are SGHTA and FQGNSA. After removal of 0 bases from V and 4 bases from J, the junction contained 5 bases not matched to a gene. The CDR3 spans 16 residues.

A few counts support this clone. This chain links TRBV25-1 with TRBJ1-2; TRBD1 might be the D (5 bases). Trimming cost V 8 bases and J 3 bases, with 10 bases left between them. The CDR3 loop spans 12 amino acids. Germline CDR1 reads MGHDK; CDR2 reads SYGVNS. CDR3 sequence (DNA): TGTGCCAGCTCCGGACAAGACTATGGCTACACCTTC. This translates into CASSGQDYGYTF.

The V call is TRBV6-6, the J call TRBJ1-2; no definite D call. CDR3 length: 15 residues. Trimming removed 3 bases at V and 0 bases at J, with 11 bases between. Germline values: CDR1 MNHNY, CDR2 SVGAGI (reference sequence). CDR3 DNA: TGTGCCAGCAGTTATGCGGCCCCTGCTAACTATGGCTACACCTTC. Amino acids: CASSYAAPANYGYTF.

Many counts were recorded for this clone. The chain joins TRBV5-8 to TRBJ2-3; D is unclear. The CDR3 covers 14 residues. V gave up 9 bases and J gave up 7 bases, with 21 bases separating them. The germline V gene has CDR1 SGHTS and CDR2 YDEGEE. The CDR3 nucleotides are TGTGCCAATGCCGGCCGTGGGGTCCGTAATACGCAGTATTTT. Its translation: CANAGRGVRNTQYF.

The CDR3 spells CASSQEDRARTEAFF. The CDR3 DNA sequence: TGCGCCAGCAGCCAAGAGGACAGGGCGCGGACTGAAGCTTTCTTT. The V and J genes are TRBV4-1 and TRBJ1-1, with TRBD1 matching over 8 bases. The germline gives CDR1 MGHRA, CDR2 YSYEKL. The CDR3 is 15 residues long. Trimming cost V 0 bases and J 5 bases; bases outside gene matches: 5.